This is a list of T cell receptor beta chains from one sample in a study of vaccination effects on CD4 cells after COVID-19. Which antigens these TCRs recognize remains unknown. TCRdb keeps only in-frame clones here, not all; method: immunoSEQ multiplex PCR. The data show around 54,000 clones, roughly 76% seen once. The input for sequencing was CD4+ T cells from PBMCs cultured with HCoV-229E spike peptides, taken before COVID-19 vaccination. The origin of the receptors is a human donor who received a COVID-19 vaccine. CDR3s include the opening cysteine and the closing phenylalanine or tryptophan. A D gene is named only where the DNA matches it firmly. Some rows mark clone size as missing; the rest say once, few, many or name a class of expanded clone.

d_call	clone_size	v_call	j_call	cdr3_aa	cdr3_nt
.	.	TRBV7-9	TRBJ1-4	CASSRGVEKLFF	TGTGCCAGCAGCAGGGGGGTTGAAAAACTGTTTTTT
.	.	TRBV6-5	TRBJ2-5	CASTPGYQETQYF	TGTGCCAGCACACCGGGCTACCAAGAGACCCAGTACTTC
TRBD1	once	TRBV2	TRBJ1-2	CASSEDAPDRVWDGYTF	TGTGCCAGCAGTGAAGACGCACCGGACAGGGTCTGGGATGGCTACACCTTC
TRBD1	.	TRBV28	TRBJ2-3	CASRTDRGTDTQYF	TGTGCCAGCAGAACCGACAGGGGGACAGATACGCAGTATTTT
.	.	TRBV7-3	TRBJ2-1	CASSLEGRTSNEQFF	TGTGCCAGCAGCTTAGAGGGACGCACCTCTAATGAGCAGTTCTTC
TRBD2	.	TRBV10-1	TRBJ2-1	CASSISGGANEQFF	TGCGCCAGCAGTATAAGCGGGGGGGCTAATGAGCAGTTCTTC
TRBD2	.	TRBV9	TRBJ2-1	CASSASGGSLEASEQFF	TGTGCCAGCAGCGCTAGCGGGGGGTCTCTCGAGGCTAGTGAGCAGTTCTTC
TRBD1	.	TRBV4-1	TRBJ2-1	CASSTTGHEQFF	TGCGCCAGCAGCACGACAGGGCATGAGCAGTTCTTC
TRBD2	.	TRBV6-2/TRBV6-3	TRBJ2-3	CASSSGASGEGGTQYF	TGTGCCAGCAGTTCGGGGGCTAGCGGGGAGGGAGGTACGCAGTATTTT
.	.	TRBV19	TRBJ2-5	CASRDSNQETQYF	TGTGCCAGTAGGGACAGCAACCAAGAGACCCAGTACTTC
.	.	TRBV5-5	TRBJ2-1	CASSLSGALVNEQFF	TGTGCCAGCAGCTTGTCCGGGGCGCTCGTCAATGAGCAGTTCTTC
TRBD1	.	TRBV7-2	TRBJ1-4	CASSPGTGIHEKLFF	TGTGCCAGCAGCCCCGGGACAGGGATCCATGAAAAACTGTTTTTT
.	once	TRBV25-1	TRBJ2-2	CASSDGFTGELFF	TGTGCCAGCAGTGATGGGTTCACCGGGGAGCTGTTTTTT
.	.	TRBV7-2	TRBJ2-5	CASSPRARQETQYF	TGTGCCAGCAGCCCCCGGGCCCGTCAAGAGACCCAGTACTTC
TRBD1	.	TRBV19	TRBJ2-3	CASSLTGTGVTDTQYF	TGTGCCAGTAGTTTAACCGGGACAGGGGTAACAGATACGCAGTATTTT
.	.	TRBV10-3	TRBJ1-1	CAISDTTKRTEAFF	TGTGCCATCAGTGACACGACTAAACGGACTGAAGCTTTCTTT
.	.	TRBV7-3	TRBJ2-3	CASSLRPTDTQYF	TGTGCCAGCAGCTTACGCCCTACAGATACGCAGTATTTT
.	.	TRBV7-3	TRBJ2-1	CASSLRRGSSYNEQFF	TGTGCCAGCAGCTTAAGGCGGGGAAGCTCCTACAATGAGCAGTTCTTC
TRBD1	few	TRBV18	TRBJ2-1	CASSPWGQGGNEQFF	TGTGCCAGCTCACCATGGGGACAGGGGGGGAATGAGCAGTTCTTC
TRBD1	.	TRBV19	TRBJ2-6	CASSIAGGASGANVLTF	TGTGCCAGTAGTATCGCAGGGGGCGCCTCTGGGGCCAACGTCCTGACTTTC
TRBD1	.	TRBV6-5	TRBJ1-2	CASSYSRQGDLGYTF	TGTGCCAGCAGTTACTCCCGACAGGGGGATCTTGGCTACACCTTC
.	.	TRBV18	TRBJ2-3	CASSPPRGTTDTQYF	TGTGCCAGCTCACCACCACGGGGTACAACAGATACGCAGTATTTT
.	.	TRBV24-1	TRBJ2-1	CATSDYRALNNEQFF	TGTGCCACCAGTGATTACCGGGCCTTAAACAATGAGCAGTTCTTC
.	.	TRBV28	TRBJ1-5	CASSLFGIRESNQPQHF	TGTGCCAGCAGTTTATTCGGGATCAGGGAAAGCAATCAGCCCCAGCATTTT
TRBD1	.	TRBV24-1	TRBJ1-2	CATSATGQGGGYTF	TGTGCCACCAGTGCCACGGGACAGGGGGGCGGCTACACCTTC
TRBD1	.	TRBV5-5	TRBJ2-3	CASGGPQGAHTDTQYF	TGTGCCAGCGGGGGTCCCCAGGGGGCGCACACAGATACGCAGTATTTT
TRBD1	.	TRBV7-8	TRBJ1-2	CASSEGQGNYGYTF	TGTGCCAGCAGCGAGGGACAGGGGAACTATGGCTACACCTTC
.	.	TRBV7-3	TRBJ2-1	CASSLIAGYNEQFF	TGTGCCAGCAGCTTAATTGCAGGGTACAATGAGCAGTTCTTC
TRBD1	.	TRBV3-1/TRBV3-2	TRBJ1-1	CASSRNRGLNTEAFF	TGTGCCAGCAGCCGGAACAGGGGCTTGAACACTGAAGCTTTCTTT
TRBD2	.	TRBV9	TRBJ2-2	CASSFLSGVNTGELFF	TGTGCCAGCAGCTTTCTCAGCGGGGTGAACACCGGGGAGCTGTTTTTT
TRBD1	.	TRBV9	TRBJ1-1	CASSPRTGLSVSEAFF	TGTGCCAGCAGCCCCCGGACAGGGCTCTCTGTGAGTGAAGCTTTCTTT
.	.	TRBV5-6	TRBJ1-5	CASSQRTGNQPQHF	TGTGCCAGCAGCCAGCGGACAGGCAATCAGCCCCAGCATTTT
.	.	TRBV19	TRBJ2-5	CASSIDHGETQYF	TGTGCCAGTAGTATAGATCATGGGGAGACCCAGTACTTC
TRBD1	.	TRBV30	TRBJ2-2	CAWYSGGSGELFF	TGTGCCTGGTACTCAGGGGGCTCCGGGGAGCTGTTTTTT
.	.	TRBV5-1	TRBJ1-3	CASSLRGPPGNTIYF	TGCGCCAGCAGCTTGCGGGGGCCCCCTGGAAACACCATATATTTT
.	.	TRBV19	TRBJ1-4	CASSKAGTTTNEKLFF	TGTGCCAGTAGTAAGGCAGGGACAACAACTAATGAAAAACTGTTTTTT
TRBD2	.	TRBV5-1	TRBJ2-3	CASSRGGLGTDTQYF	TGCGCCAGCAGCCGCGGGGGGCTCGGCACAGATACGCAGTATTTT
.	.	TRBV30	TRBJ2-4	CAWKGTPIAKNIQYF	TGTGCCTGGAAGGGGACTCCCATAGCCAAAAACATTCAGTACTTC
.	.	TRBV29-1	TRBJ2-3	CSVRRGHASTDTQYF	TGCAGCGTTCGCAGGGGACACGCTAGCACAGATACGCAGTATTTT
.	.	TRBV10-2	TRBJ1-6	CASSDIRGYNSPLHF	TGCGCCAGCAGTGACATCCGGGGCTATAATTCACCCCTCCACTTT
.	.	TRBV6-5	TRBJ1-1	CASSYHNSRRNTEAFF	TGTGCCAGCAGTTACCATAACAGCCGACGGAACACTGAAGCTTTCTTT
.	.	TRBV6-2/TRBV6-3	TRBJ1-3	CASSYSRGFGNTIYF	TGTGCCAGCAGTTACTCGAGAGGGTTCGGAAACACCATATATTTT
TRBD2	.	TRBV19	TRBJ2-2	CASSIVAGGPNTGELFF	TGTGCCAGTAGTATAGTAGCGGGGGGCCCGAACACCGGGGAGCTGTTTTTT
.	.	TRBV9	TRBJ1-5	CASDPFPGSNQPQHF	TGTGCCAGCGATCCGTTCCCGGGGAGCAATCAGCCCCAGCATTTT
.	.	TRBV2	TRBJ2-2	CASSDLGTGNTGELFF	TGTGCCAGCAGTGATTTAGGGACTGGGAACACCGGGGAGCTGTTTTTT
.	few	TRBV27	TRBJ1-3	CASSSRTGNTIYF	TGTGCCAGCAGTTCGAGGACTGGAAACACCATATATTTT
TRBD1	.	TRBV19	TRBJ1-1	CASSRQGAKSGTEAFF	TGTGCCAGTAGTAGACAGGGGGCGAAGAGTGGCACTGAAGCTTTCTTT
.	.	TRBV6-2/TRBV6-3	TRBJ2-4	CASTPGGLSKNIQYF	TGTGCCAGCACCCCCGGCGGGTTGAGCAAAAACATTCAGTACTTC
.	.	TRBV6-1	TRBJ1-2	CASSESGAAKTYGYTF	TGTGCCAGCAGTGAATCAGGGGCCGCGAAAACTTATGGCTACACCTTC
TRBD2	.	TRBV5-1	TRBJ2-2	CASSMGLLNTGELFF	TGCGCCAGCAGCATGGGACTATTGAACACCGGGGAGCTGTTTTTT
.	.	TRBV7-3	TRBJ2-1	CASSPRQASYNEQFF	TGTGCCAGCAGCCCACGACAGGCATCCTACAATGAGCAGTTCTTC
.	.	TRBV18	TRBJ2-5	CASSYQGSLQETQYF	TGTGCCAGCTCATACCAAGGATCCTTGCAAGAGACCCAGTACTTC
TRBD1	.	TRBV6-5	TRBJ2-3	CASRQGAGTDTQYF	TGTGCCAGCCGACAGGGGGCGGGCACAGATACGCAGTATTTT
.	.	TRBV7-9	TRBJ1-3	CASTPGTASSGNTIYF	TGTGCCAGCACACCTGGGACGGCAAGCTCTGGAAACACCATATATTTT
TRBD1	.	TRBV9	TRBJ1-2	CASSGDRGVYGYTF	TGTGCCAGCAGCGGCGACAGGGGAGTCTATGGCTACACCTTC